Below are 25 T cell receptor beta chains sequenced from a single sample in a study of T cells in localized non-small cell lung cancer. Profiled with immunoSEQ multiplex PCR; TCRdb holds only in-frame clones, not every one. The table has over 20,000 clones, approximately 83% seen once. The material was PBMCs, obtained before any cancer treatment. All receptors come from a man between 40 and 70 years old with stage II lung adenocarcinoma.

The chain uses TRBV9 and TRBJ2-1, with 8 nucleotides matching TRBD2. The CDR3 loop spans 16 amino acids. Germline assignment: CDR1 SGDLS and CDR2 YYNGEE. The J segment lost 5 bases and the V segment lost 4 bases, leaving 11 bases of the junction unmatched. CDR3 sequence reads: CASSSGLARVDNEQFF. For the CDR3, the DNA is TGTGCCAGCAGCTCCGGACTAGCTCGAGTAGACAATGAGCAGTTCTTC. Supplemented by reference TRBV9 and TRBJ2-1, the full variable domain reads DSGVTQTPKHLITATGQRVTLRCSPRSGDLSVYWYQQSLDQGLQFLIQYYNGEERAKGNILERFSAQQFPDLHSELNLSSLELGDSALYFCASSSGLARVDNEQFFGPGTRLTVL.

The rearrangement joins TRBV6-1 to TRBJ1-2, with D possibly matching TRBD1 (6 bases). This CDR3 comprises 15 residues. Trimming removed 6 bases at V and 2 bases at J, with 16 bases between. Germline values: CDR1 MNHNS, CDR2 SASEGT. For the CDR3, the DNA is TGTGCCAGCAGGGCCCCCCCAGGGGCCAACTATGGCTACACCTTC. As protein: CASRAPPGANYGYTF.

The rearrangement uses TRBV12-2 and TRBJ2-3; the D call of TRBD2 is as the table states it, not checked on the DNA. TRBV12-2 is termed a pseudogene. The CDR3 has 18 amino acids. CDR3 residues: CASRLIAGTAGKSDTQYF. The CDR3 DNA follows: TGTGCAAGTCGCTTAATAGCGGGCACTGCAGGCAAGTCAGATACGCAGTATTTT.

This rearrangement joins TRBV6-6 to TRBJ1-6; TRBD1 matches 7 bases. The CDR3 consists of 12 residues. The V and J ends lost 3 bases and 14 bases, in that order; junction bases with no gene match: 4. Germline V gene lookup returns CDR1 MNHNY and CDR2 SVGAGI (reference sequence). The CDR3 protein is CASSYLQGALHF. The CDR3 DNA reads TGTGCCAGCAGTTATCTCCAGGGGGCCCTCCACTTT.

The rearrangement links TRBV14 to TRBJ2-3, with D perhaps TRBD1 or TRBD2 (6 bases each). The length of the CDR3 is 16 residues. V was pared by 4 bases and J by 5 bases, with 19 bases between. CDR1 and CDR2 from the germline V gene are SGHDN and FVKESK. The CDR3, as DNA: TGTGCCAGCAGCCCAAGAGGGGGGAGCGGCGAAGATACGCAGTATTTT. Translating it yields CASSPRGGSGEDTQYF.

The chain uses TRBV6-5 and TRBJ1-6, with 8 bases that match TRBD1. The CDR3 covers 15 residues. CDR1 MNHEY and CDR2 SVGAGI come from the germline V gene. The J segment lost 5 bases and the V segment lost 5 bases, leaving 5 bases of the junction unmatched. DNA of the CDR3: TGTGCCAGCAGTCCCCGGACAGGGAATAATTCACCCCTCCACTTT. This encodes CASSPRTGNNSPLHF.

The gene calls are TRBV2 and TRBJ2-3, with 8 bases matching TRBD2. CDR1 and CDR2 (germline): SNHLY, FYNNEI. This CDR3 has 15 residues. V lost 3 bases, J lost 4 bases, and 6 bases stayed unmatched. The CDR3 DNA sequence: TGTGCCAGCAGTGAGCTGGCGGGGGGTTCAGATACGCAGTATTTT. Its protein is CASSELAGGSDTQYF.

This chain links TRBV2 with TRBJ1-2; D remains unclear. This CDR3 has 12 residues. Trimming took off 7 bases at V and 8 bases at J, with 14 bases between the two ends. Per the germline V gene, CDR1 is SNHLY and CDR2 is FYNNEI. CDR3 DNA: TGTGCCAGCACAAGATCGGGCTACGGCTACACCTTC. Protein product: CASTRSGYGYTF.

This chain joins TRBV7-9 and TRBJ2-7; possibly TRBD2 for D (5 bases). Trimming left V 1 base short and J 6 bases short, with 7 bases between. Germline lookup yields CDR1 SEHNR and CDR2 FQNEAQ (reference sequence). The CDR3 has 12 amino acids. The CDR3 DNA follows: TGTGCCAGCAGCTTAGTTGGACTCGAGCAGTACTTC. This sequence encodes CASSLVGLEQYF. The full variable domain, its missing parts supplied by reference TRBV7-9 and TRBJ2-7, is DTGVSQNPRHKITKRGQNVTFRCDPISEHNRLYWYRQTLGQGPEFLTYFQNEAQLEKSRLLSDRFSAERPKGSFSTLEIQRTEQGDSAMYLCASSLVGLEQYFGPGTRLTVT.

The table lists this clone with a count of one. This chain connects TRBV28 to TRBJ2-3; possibly TRBD2 for D (6 bases). The CDR3 has 14 residues. V lost 3 bases, J lost 1 base, and 8 bases lay in between. Germline V gene sequence: CDR1 MDHEN, CDR2 SYDVKM. The CDR3 spells CASSFGGRTDTQYF. For the CDR3, the DNA is TGTGCCAGCAGTTTCGGGGGACGCACAGATACGCAGTATTTT.

The chain joins TRBV6-5 to TRBJ1-1, with D perhaps TRBD1 (5 bases). V shed 2 bases and J shed 11 bases, with 9 bases lying between them. Germline-derived CDR1 and CDR2 are MNHEY and SVGAGI. CDR3 length: 11 amino acids. CDR3 in amino acids: CASSYMGVAFF. The CDR3 DNA sequence: TGTGCCAGCAGTTACATGGGGGTGGCTTTCTTT.

CDR3 loop: CASSLGGGANEKLFF. The DNA for the CDR3 is TGTGCCAGCAGCTTAGGCGGGGGGGCTAATGAAAAACTGTTTTTT. The chain has TRBV13 and TRBJ1-4, with D perhaps matching TRBD1 (5 bases). Germline CDR1 reads PRHDT; CDR2 reads FYEKMQ (reference sequence). Trimming removed 0 bases from V and 3 bases from J, with 8 bases in between. This CDR3 spans 15 amino acids. Full variable domain (remainder filled in from reference TRBV13 and TRBJ1-4): AAGVIQSPRHLIKEKRETATLKCYPIPRHDTVYWYQQGPGQDPQFLISFYEKMQSDKGSIPDRFSAQQFSDYHSELNMSSLELGDSALYFCASSLGGGANEKLFFGSGTQLSVL.

This clone was seen more than once but under ten times. V gene TRBV2 combines with J gene TRBJ1-5; D is unresolved. Per germline, CDR1 SNHLY and CDR2 FYNNEI. The CDR3 is 13 residues long. V lost 4 bases to trimming and J lost 5 bases, with 9 bases between them. CDR3 in DNA: TGTGCCAGCAGTGCACAGCCGGATCAGCCCCAGCATTTT. Its translation is CASSAQPDQPQHF.

The chain carries TRBV6-1 and TRBJ1-1; TRBD1 matches 7 bases. Per germline, CDR1 MNHNS and CDR2 SASEGT. J gave up 5 bases and V 5 bases, and 8 bases lay outside the gene matches. The CDR3 runs 14 residues. CDR3 sequence: CASSLQGWGTEAFF. The CDR3 nucleotides read TGTGCCAGCAGTTTACAGGGGTGGGGGACTGAAGCTTTCTTT.

The chain has TRBV11-2 and TRBJ2-7; possible D gene TRBD1, 5 bases. The V end lost 6 bases, the J end lost 5 bases, and 23 bases lay between the germline ends. The CDR3 extends over 16 amino acids. Germline CDR1 reads SGHAT; CDR2 reads FQNNGV. The CDR3 bases are TGTGCCAGCAGTCCAATCGGTAAGGGGATGGTCCACGAGCAGTACTTC. Translating gives CASSPIGKGMVHEQYF. The full variable domain, completed using reference TRBV11-2 and TRBJ2-7, is EAGVAQSPRYKIIEKRQSVAFWCNPISGHATLYWYQQILGQGPKLLIQFQNNGVVDDSQLPKDRFSAERLKGVDSTLKIQPAKLEDSAVYLCASSPIGKGMVHEQYFGPGTRLTVT.

The CDR3 reads CASSPRGLNTEAFF. As DNA, the CDR3 is TGTGCCAGCAGCCCCCGGGGACTGAACACTGAAGCTTTCTTT. This sequence joins TRBV6-6 and TRBJ1-1, with D possibly matching TRBD1 (5 bases). The V end was cut by 6 bases, the J end by 0 bases, with 11 bases between. Germline CDR1 and CDR2: MNHNY and SVGAGI (reference sequence). The length of the CDR3 is 14 residues.

This clone was picked up a small number of times. The V call is TRBV27, the J call TRBJ1-1; the D gene is possibly TRBD1 (5 bases). The length of the CDR3 is 15 residues. Trimming removed 4 bases from V and 7 bases from J, with 19 bases in between. The germline gives CDR1 MNHEY, CDR2 SMNVEV (reference sequence). The CDR3, as DNA: TGTGCCAGCAGTTCAAGGGGACCTCCAGGTGATGAAGCTTTCTTT. Its translation: CASSSRGPPGDEAFF.

V and J are TRBV6-5 and TRBJ2-1, with a possible D match to TRBD2 (6 bases). The CDR3 contains 16 residues. Germline assignment: CDR1 MNHEY and CDR2 SVGAGI. Trimming took off 0 bases at V and 0 bases at J, with 9 bases between the two ends. The CDR3 DNA follows: TGTGCCAGCAGTTACTCGGCGGGGAGCTCCTACAATGAGCAGTTCTTC. This encodes CASSYSAGSSYNEQFF.

The genes are TRBV5-1 and TRBJ2-5; possibly TRBD2 for D (5 bases). The germline V gene has CDR1 SGHRS and CDR2 YFSETQ. Trimming removed 1 base at V and 1 base at J, with 8 bases between. This CDR3 is built from 14 residues. The CDR3 bases are TGCGCCAGCAGCTTGACTAGTCTCCAAGAGACCCAGTACTTC. Protein product: CASSLTSLQETQYF.

The chain links TRBV11-3 to TRBJ1-2; unclear D gene. The CDR3 runs to 14 residues. Looked up from germline, CDR1 is SGHNT and CDR2 is YENEEA. The V end lost 1 base, the J end lost 8 bases, and 14 bases lay between the germline ends. The CDR3 DNA is TGTGCCAGCAGCTTAGGTCCCCAGGAAGGGGGCTACACCTTC. Amino acids: CASSLGPQEGGYTF.

For the CDR3, the DNA is TGTGCCTGGAGAAGAGGGCGGGCTGGGGCCAACGTCCTGACTTTC. Protein: CAWRRGRAGANVLTF. The chain couples TRBV30 to TRBJ2-6, with a possible D match to TRBD2 (5 bases). The CDR3 length is 15 residues. V was trimmed by 3 bases and J by 2 bases, leaving 11 bases between them. Germline V gene sequence: CDR1 GTSNPN, CDR2 SVGIG (reference sequence). The full variable domain, completed using reference TRBV30 and TRBJ2-6, is SQTIHQWPATLVQPVGSPLSLECTVEGTSNPNLYWYRQAAGRGLQLLFYSVGIGQISSEVPQNLSASRPQDRQFILSSKKLLLSDSGFYLCAWRRGRAGANVLTFGAGSRLTVL.

This sequence joins TRBV29-1 and TRBJ2-4; D not resolved. CDR3 length: 15 amino acids. From germline, CDR1 is SQVTM and CDR2 ANQGSEA. The V and J ends lost 0 bases and 2 bases respectively, with 11 bases between them. The CDR3 is CSVEDRGVTKNIQYF. The CDR3 region has the DNA TGCAGCGTTGAAGATCGAGGAGTGACCAAAAACATTCAGTACTTC.

The V gene is TRBV6-6, the J gene TRBJ2-7; 8 bases map to TRBD1. Germline V gene data show CDR1 as MNHNY and CDR2 as SVGAGI (reference sequence). V lost 4 bases, J lost 6 bases, and 8 bases stayed unmatched. This CDR3 spans 14 amino acids. As DNA, the CDR3 is TGTGCCAGCAGTTTACAGGGACAGGCTGGCGAGCAGTACTTC. Protein sequence: CASSLQGQAGEQYF.

The chain has TRBV18 and TRBJ2-1; 12 positions agree with TRBD1. Trimming took 6 bases from V and 7 from J; bases not matched to a gene: 7. This CDR3 has 15 amino acids. Germline CDR1 KGHSH, CDR2 LQKENI. CDR3 nucleotides: TGTGCCAGCTCTGCCGGGACAGGGGGCCTGAATGAGCAGTTCTTC. Translation: CASSAGTGGLNEQFF.

This clone has just a few counts. V and J are TRBV10-1 and TRBJ2-5, with D perhaps TRBD2 (6 bases). V was pared by 7 bases and J by 2 bases, with 11 bases between. In germline, CDR1 is WNHNN, CDR2 SYGVQD (reference sequence). CDR3 length: 13 residues. CDR3 DNA: TGCGCCAGCAACACGGCGGGACAAGAGACCCAGTACTTC. It encodes CASNTAGQETQYF.